Presented here are 27 T cell receptor beta chains from one specimen sequenced in a study of T cells in lung cancer brain metastases. Assay used: immunoSEQ multiplex PCR; TCRdb lists only in-frame clones, some missing. The table shows about 2,300 clones, with 90% occurring only once. Sequencing used tumor tissue from the primary lung tumor. The source of these receptors is a man aged 70 or older with non-small cell lung cancer.

The V and J genes are TRBV6-6 and TRBJ1-2, with a weak D call TRBD1 (5 bases). The CDR3 loop spans 14 amino acids. Germline CDR1 is MNHNY and CDR2 is SVGAGI (reference sequence). V gave up 11 bases and J gave up 6 bases, with 22 bases separating them. The CDR3 here is CASQRTGRGDGYTF. CDR3 bases: TGTGCCTCACAAAGGACGGGCCGGGGGGATGGCTACACCTTC.

The J gene is TRBJ2-5, the V gene TRBV9, with TRBD1 as a possible D gene (6 bases). V lost 4 bases to trimming and J lost 1 base, with 11 bases between them. Germline values: CDR1 SGDLS, CDR2 YYNGEE. The CDR3 totals 14 residues. This CDR3 is CASSLTGLQETQYF. CDR3 coding DNA: TGTGCCAGCAGCCTTACAGGGCTCCAAGAGACCCAGTACTTC.

J is TRBJ2-7 and V is TRBV6-5; D call uncertain. Germline V gives CDR1 MNHEY, CDR2 SVGAGI. The V gene lost 2 bases and the J gene lost 0 bases, with 5 bases spanning the gap. The CDR3 spans 13 residues. Written as DNA, the CDR3 is TGTGCCAGCAGTTACGCGAGCTCCTACGAGCAGTACTTC. This gives the protein CASSYASSYEQYF.

The chain combines TRBV7-9 with TRBJ1-1; D is perhaps TRBD1 (6 bases). This CDR3 spans 14 amino acids. Deletions cut 5 bases from V and 0 bases from J, with 10 bases between. Germline values: CDR1 SEHNR, CDR2 FQNEAQ (reference sequence). The CDR3 region is CASSHRDLNTEAFF. DNA of the CDR3: TGTGCCAGCAGCCACAGGGACCTGAACACTGAAGCTTTCTTT.

This clone was found once. The chain carries TRBV19 and TRBJ2-3; a weak D match, TRBD1 (6 bases). V was cut by 2 bases and J by 1 base, with 7 bases left in between. Germline V gene data show CDR1 as LNHDA and CDR2 as SQIVND (reference sequence). The CDR3 sequence is 14 residues long. In DNA, the CDR3 is TGTGCCAGTAGTATACAGGGGCGCACAGATACGCAGTATTTT. Translating it yields CASSIQGRTDTQYF.

This clone is a singleton in its sample. This chain connects TRBV6-6 to TRBJ1-2; tentative D call: TRBD1 (5 bases). V was trimmed by 7 bases and J by 8 bases, leaving 23 bases between them. The CDR3 totals 15 residues. The germline gives CDR1 MNHNY, CDR2 SVGAGI (reference sequence). CDR3 protein: CASTPGLGGNGGYTF. In nucleotides, the CDR3 is TGTGCCAGCACCCCGGGCTTGGGGGGTAATGGGGGCTACACCTTC.

This rearrangement joins TRBV11-2 to TRBJ2-7; 16 bases agree with TRBD2. The CDR3 totals 17 residues. Germline assignment: CDR1 SGHAT and CDR2 FQNNGV. The junction had 8 bases not matched to a gene; V was cut back by 5 bases and J by 4 bases. CDR3 DNA sequence: TGTGCCAGCAGCCCAGGGGGACTAGCGGGGGGGTTTTACGAGCAGTACTTC. This sequence encodes CASSPGGLAGGFYEQYF.

The chain couples TRBV9 to TRBJ2-1, with 7 nucleotides matching TRBD1. Germline values: CDR1 SGDLS, CDR2 YYNGEE. J lost 0 bases, V lost 0 bases, and 6 bases had no gene match. CDR3 length: 17 residues. CDR3 region: CASSVGSGQSSYNEQFF. CDR3 sequence (DNA): TGTGCCAGCAGCGTAGGATCGGGACAGAGCTCCTACAATGAGCAGTTCTTC. Full variable domain (rest looked up from reference TRBV9 and TRBJ2-1): DSGVTQTPKHLITATGQRVTLRCSPRSGDLSVYWYQQSLDQGLQFLIQYYNGEERAKGNILERFSAQQFPDLHSELNLSSLELGDSALYFCASSVGSGQSSYNEQFFGPGTRLTVL.

Regarding this clone: The germline gene is not matched at one end of the junction; a read error may be the cause. V usage is TRBV25-1 and J usage is TRBJ1-4, with D possibly TRBD1 on 6 matching bases. CDR1 and CDR2 from the germline V gene are MGHDK and SYGVNS. The length of the CDR3 is 14 residues. CDR3 sequence reads: CVSTMDSFNEKLFF. CDR3 sequence (DNA): TGTGTCAGCACCATGGACAGTTTTAATGAAAAACTGTTTTTT.

The chain links TRBV11-2 to TRBJ1-4; D is possibly TRBD1 (5 bases). This CDR3 is 16 amino acids long. Germline V gives CDR1 SGHAT, CDR2 FQNNGV. V shed 5 bases and J shed 7 bases, with 20 bases lying between them. CDR3 residues: CASSPSVGGESEKLFF. DNA of the CDR3: TGTGCCAGCAGCCCATCAGTGGGGGGGGAGAGTGAAAAACTGTTTTTT.

The V gene is TRBV5-1, the J gene TRBJ2-5, with D perhaps matching TRBD2 (6 bases). V lost 2 bases to trimming and J lost 4 bases, with 12 bases between them. Germline V gene lookup returns CDR1 SGHRS and CDR2 YFSETQ. This CDR3 contains 14 residues. The CDR3: CASSLGTGGETQYF. The DNA for the CDR3 is TGCGCCAGCAGCTTAGGGACTGGGGGAGAGACCCAGTACTTC.

This clone was seen only a few times. The chain joins TRBV30 to TRBJ1-1; D call uncertain. V was trimmed by 0 bases and J by 3 bases, leaving 8 bases between them. The CDR3 spans 13 residues. Germline V gene data show CDR1 as GTSNPN and CDR2 as SVGIG (reference sequence). The CDR3 nucleotides read TGTGCCTGGAGTGTACACGGGGACACTGAAGCTTTCTTT. Translating it yields CAWSVHGDTEAFF.

This clone was recorded only once. V and J are TRBV5-1 and TRBJ2-5; TRBD1 agrees at 8 bases. The germline CDR1 and CDR2 sequences are SGHRS and YFSETQ. The CDR3 is 14 residues long. The trim removed 6 bases at V and 5 bases at J, leaving 9 bases unmatched. Here the CDR3 DNA reads TGCGCCAGCACTGACAGGGGATTAGGGGAGACCCAGTACTTC. Encoded protein: CASTDRGLGETQYF. The entire variable domain, with the rest obtained from reference TRBV5-1 and TRBJ2-5, is as follows: KAGVTQTPRYLIKTRGQQVTLSCSPISGHRSVSWYQQTPGQGLQFLFEYFSETQRNKGNFPGRFSGRQFSNSRSEMNVSTLELGDSALYLCASTDRGLGETQYFGPGTRLLVL.

By its share, this clone is large. The V call is TRBV6-5, the J call TRBJ1-1, with D unresolved. V gave up 2 bases and J gave up 8 bases, with 12 bases separating them. The germline CDR1 and CDR2 sequences are MNHEY and SVGAGI. The CDR3 length is 13 residues. Written as DNA, the CDR3 is TGTGCCAGCAGTTACCGCCAGGAATCCGAAGCTTTCTTT. This codes for CASSYRQESEAFF.

J is TRBJ2-1 and V is TRBV2; maybe TRBD2 (6 bases). CDR1 and CDR2 (germline): SNHLY, FYNNEI. V was clipped by 1 base and J by 6 bases, with 10 bases between them. The CDR3 has 14 residues. The CDR3 protein is CASSEELARNEQFF. CDR3 nucleotides: TGTGCCAGCAGTGAAGAACTAGCCCGCAATGAGCAGTTCTTC.

This chain connects TRBV5-5 to TRBJ1-3, with 9 bases matching TRBD1. The CDR3 spans 15 residues. Germline values: CDR1 SGHKS, CDR2 YYEKEE (reference sequence). With V trimmed by 5 bases and J by 4 bases, 7 bases remained unmatched. CDR3 in amino acids: CASSLTGGGGNTIYF. The CDR3 nucleotides are TGTGCCAGCAGTTTAACAGGGGGCGGCGGAAACACCATATATTTT.

The gene calls are TRBV11-2 and TRBJ1-2; tentatively, D is TRBD1 (5 bases). The length of the CDR3 is 13 residues. Trimming took off 5 bases at V and 1 base at J, with 8 bases between the two ends. CDR1 and CDR2 (germline): SGHAT, FQNNGV. The CDR3 here is CASSTQGNYGYTF. DNA for the CDR3: TGTGCCAGCAGCACCCAGGGTAACTATGGCTACACCTTC. Combining the CDR3 with reference TRBV11-2 and TRBJ1-2 gives the whole variable domain EAGVAQSPRYKIIEKRQSVAFWCNPISGHATLYWYQQILGQGPKLLIQFQNNGVVDDSQLPKDRFSAERLKGVDSTLKIQPAKLEDSAVYLCASSTQGNYGYTFGSGTRLTVV.

This clone was seen more than once but under ten times. The chain recombines TRBV25-1 with TRBJ2-3; D perhaps matches TRBD1 (5 bases). Per germline, CDR1 MGHDK and CDR2 SYGVNS. V was clipped by 7 bases and J by 2 bases, with 16 bases between them. The CDR3 extends over 15 amino acids. CDR3 nucleotides: TGTGCCAGCACCCCGGCAGGGCCATACACAGATACGCAGTATTTT. Amino acids: CASTPAGPYTDTQYF.

J is TRBJ2-1 and V is TRBV7-2; the match to TRBD2 covers 9 bases. V shed 6 bases and J 5 bases; nucleotides not matched to a gene: 5. The CDR3 length is 14 residues. Germline assignment: CDR1 SGHTA and CDR2 FQGNSA. The chain's CDR3 is CASSLRGGHNEQFF. CDR3 DNA: TGTGCCAGCAGTTTGCGGGGGGGACACAATGAGCAGTTCTTC.

The count of this clone is one. The V call is TRBV30, the J call TRBJ2-3, with D possibly TRBD1 on 5 matching bases. CDR3 length: 13 amino acids. Germline V gene data show CDR1 as GTSNPN and CDR2 as SVGIG (reference sequence). Trimming took 4 bases from V and 3 from J, leaving 11 bases between them. CDR3: CAWKGPGTDTQYF. CDR3 nucleotide sequence: TGTGCCTGGAAAGGACCAGGGACAGATACGCAGTATTTT.

The CDR3 DNA is TGTGCCAGCAGCTTGCGGCCTAGCGGGGGGATAGTTTCCTACGAGCAGTACTTC. It is translated as CASSLRPSGGIVSYEQYF. V usage is TRBV7-3 and J usage is TRBJ2-7, with TRBD2 identical over 11 bases. The CDR3 spans 18 residues. V was pared by 3 bases and J by 1 base, with 11 bases of the junction left unmatched. From germline, CDR1 is SGHTA and CDR2 FQGTGA.

The chain joins TRBV5-1 to TRBJ2-5, with D perhaps TRBD2 (5 bases). CDR1 SGHRS and CDR2 YFSETQ come from the germline V gene. The CDR3 loop spans 14 amino acids. Trimming cost V 10 bases and J 1 base, with 17 bases left between them. CDR3 amino acids: CAPGGSLPQETQYF. The DNA of the CDR3 is TGCGCCCCGGGTGGGAGTCTACCCCAAGAGACCCAGTACTTC.

The chain combines TRBV28 with TRBJ1-4; D gene ambiguous. The CDR3 spans 12 residues. Deletions cut 5 bases from V and 5 bases from J, with 6 bases between. Germline loops: CDR1 MDHEN, CDR2 SYDVKM. The chain's CDR3 is CASSPRNEKLFF. CDR3 nucleotide sequence: TGTGCCAGCAGTCCCCGGAATGAAAAACTGTTTTTT.

J is TRBJ2-2 and V is TRBV12-5; 7 positions agree with TRBD1. The CDR3 covers 15 residues. Germline CDR1 and CDR2: LGHNT and FRNRAP. V lost 6 bases to trimming and J lost 6 bases; unmatched junction nucleotides: 10. CDR3 nucleotide sequence: TGTGCTAGTGGCAGACGACAGGGATCGCCCGGGGAGCTGTTTTTT. Translating it yields CASGRRQGSPGELFF.

This sequence joins TRBV4-2 and TRBJ2-7, with TRBD1 as a possible D gene (6 bases). V gave up 0 bases and J gave up 3 bases, with 12 bases separating them. Germline CDR1 is LGHNA and CDR2 is YNFKEQ. CDR3 size: 15 residues. The CDR3 DNA reads as TGTGCCAGCAGCCAAGAAAGACAGGTAGGCTACGAGCAGTACTTC. Its protein is CASSQERQVGYEQYF.

J is TRBJ2-3 and V is TRBV6-1, with 10 bases that match TRBD2. Germline CDR1 MNHNS, CDR2 SASEGT. Unmatched junction bases numbered 3, after V lost 1 base and J lost 2 bases. The length of the CDR3 is 16 residues. The CDR3 loop reads CASSEVLAGSTDTQYF. The CDR3, as DNA: TGTGCCAGCAGTGAAGTACTAGCGGGGTCCACAGATACGCAGTATTTT.

V gene TRBV4-1 combines with J gene TRBJ1-5, with 10 nucleotides matching TRBD1. Germline trimming cut 1 base from V and 6 bases from J; bases unmatched to any gene: 0. The CDR3 contains 14 residues. Per the germline V gene, CDR1 is MGHRA and CDR2 is YSYEKL. The CDR3 sequence: CASSQGQGAQPQHF. CDR3 nucleotide sequence: TGCGCCAGCAGCCAAGGACAGGGGGCTCAGCCCCAGCATTTT.